These 7 T cell receptor beta chains were all obtained from the same sample, sequenced in a study of T cells after yellow fever vaccination. From the 5' RACE reads, TCRdb called clonotypes with MiXCR, one entry per CDR3 protein. The table lists around 600,000 distinct CDR3 sequences, roughly an eighth of them singletons, with around 14% in the top ten. The sample was PBMCs, taken on the day of the yellow fever booster vaccination. The source of these receptors is a man aged 25-45 years who received the YFV17D yellow fever vaccine.

This clonotype was recorded at least ten times. The chain has TRBV24-1 and TRBJ2-1, with 8 positions matching TRBD2. The V segment lost 2 bases and the J segment 4 bases; nucleotides outside the gene matches: 6. The CDR3 extends over 16 amino acids. From germline, CDR1 is KGHDR and CDR2 SFDVKD. CDR3 nucleotide sequence: TGTGCCACCAGTGATTCACTAGCGGTCAATTACAATGAGCAGTTCTTC. Translation gives CATSDSLAVNYNEQFF.

The chain couples TRBV18 to TRBJ2-4; D gene ambiguous. The length of the CDR3 is 17 residues. With 3 bases removed from V and 0 bases from J, the gap between germline ends came to 15 bases. Per the germline V gene, CDR1 is KGHSH and CDR2 is LQKENI. The CDR3, as DNA: TGTGCCAGCTCACCTAGACTTGACACTCTAGCCAAAAACATTCAGTACTTC. Protein sequence: CASSPRLDTLAKNIQYF.

The chain uses TRBV19 and TRBJ1-2; possible D gene TRBD1, 5 bases. Between the trimmed V and J ends, which lost 7 bases and 7 bases, there was a span of 19 bases. The CDR3 is 14 residues long. Looked up from germline, CDR1 is LNHDA and CDR2 is SQIVND (reference sequence). CDR3 nucleotides: TGTGCCAGTATCCGAAGGGCGGGGACTACTGGCTACACCTTC. This encodes CASIRRAGTTGYTF.

This clonotype was observed a few times. This chain connects TRBV29-1 to TRBJ1-4; 8 positions match TRBD1. V trimming: 4 bases; J trimming: 8 bases; junction bases outside the gene matches: 9. Germline CDR1 SQVTM, CDR2 ANQGSEA. The CDR3 extends over 14 amino acids. In nucleotides, the CDR3 is TGCAGCGTTGCTTCAGGGGGCGTGGGGGAAAAACTGTTTTTT. This translates into CSVASGGVGEKLFF.

This chain connects TRBV20-1 to TRBJ2-2, with D possibly TRBD1 on 6 matching bases. The V gene's germline CDR1 is DFQATT and CDR2 SNEGSKA (reference sequence). The CDR3 consists of 15 residues. The V end lost 0 bases, the J end lost 1 base, and 9 bases lay between the germline ends. The CDR3 region has the DNA TGCAGTGCTAGAGACGGACAGCTGAACACCGGGGAGCTGTTTTTT. Translated, it gives CSARDGQLNTGELFF.

This chain uses TRBV9 with TRBJ2-2; 11 bases fit TRBD2. The ends lost 0 bases at V and 5 bases at J; junction bases unmatched: 9. This CDR3 is built from 18 residues. Germline assignment: CDR1 SGDLS and CDR2 YYNGEE. CDR3 sequence reads: CASSVAPSGRPKTGELFF. The CDR3 coding sequence is TGTGCCAGCAGCGTAGCCCCTAGCGGGAGGCCAAAGACCGGGGAGCTGTTTTTT.

The chain recombines TRBV29-1 with TRBJ2-1; the D gene is possibly TRBD2 (6 bases). CDR1 and CDR2 (germline): SQVTM, ANQGSEA. This CDR3 is built from 13 residues. Trimming removed 4 bases from V and 6 bases from J, with 13 bases in between. CDR3 in DNA: TGCAGCGTTGTACGGGAGCAGGGCAATGAGCAGTTCTTC. This encodes CSVVREQGNEQFF.